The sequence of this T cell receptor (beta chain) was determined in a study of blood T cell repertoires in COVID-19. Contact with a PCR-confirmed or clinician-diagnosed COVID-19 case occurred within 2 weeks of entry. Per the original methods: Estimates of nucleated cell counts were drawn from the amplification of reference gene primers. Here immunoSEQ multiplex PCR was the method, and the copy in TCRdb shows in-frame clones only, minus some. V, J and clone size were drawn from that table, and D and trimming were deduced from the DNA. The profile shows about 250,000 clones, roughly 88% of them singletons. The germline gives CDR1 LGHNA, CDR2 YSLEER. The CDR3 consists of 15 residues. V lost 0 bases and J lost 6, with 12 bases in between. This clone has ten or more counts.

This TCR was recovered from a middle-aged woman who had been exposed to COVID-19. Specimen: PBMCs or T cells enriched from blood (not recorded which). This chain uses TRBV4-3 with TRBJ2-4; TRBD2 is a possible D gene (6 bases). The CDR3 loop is CASSQEGGRGNIQYF. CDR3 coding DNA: TGCGCCAGCAGCCAAGAGGGGGGTAGGGGAAACATTCAGTACTTC.